This paragraph covers one T cell receptor (beta chain) sequence. Extraction of RNA preceded its reverse transcription into cDNA, which served as the sequencing template. Repertoires were generated with immunoSEQ multiplex PCR, while TCRdb's copy carries only in-frame clones and drops some. There are about 39,000 clones in the sample; roughly 65% occur only once, and roughly 20% lies in the top ten. Treatment reported: oral pan-JAK inhibitor, 5-10 mg twice daily. The data are from a study of CD8+ T cells in alopecia areata. Background on the study: Oral tofacitinib, 5 to 10 mg twice daily, was given in an open-label trial.

The material was CD8+ T cells sorted from blood, obtained at week 4, from a patient treated with tofacitinib. This clonotype originated in a human donor with alopecia areata.

The CDR3 loop reads CASSPGQGDGYTF. The CDR3 DNA follows: TGTGCCAGCAGCCCAGGACAGGGTGATGGCTACACCTTC. This chain links TRBV9 with TRBJ1-2; 8 bases align to TRBD1. Germline lookup yields CDR1 SGDLS and CDR2 YYNGEE. The V and J ends lost 4 bases and 6 bases, in that order; junction bases with no gene match: 5. The CDR3 consists of 13 residues.